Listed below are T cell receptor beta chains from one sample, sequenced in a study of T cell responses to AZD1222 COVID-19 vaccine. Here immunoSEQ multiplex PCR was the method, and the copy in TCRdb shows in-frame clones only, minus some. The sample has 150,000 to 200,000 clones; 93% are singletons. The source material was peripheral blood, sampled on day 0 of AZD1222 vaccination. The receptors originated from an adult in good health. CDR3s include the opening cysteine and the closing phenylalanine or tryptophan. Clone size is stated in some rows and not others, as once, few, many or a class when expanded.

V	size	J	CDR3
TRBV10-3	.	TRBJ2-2	CAISEGGLSNTGELFF
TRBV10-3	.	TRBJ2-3	CATHRESTDTQYF
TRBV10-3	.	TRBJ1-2	CAISPGTSDYGYTF
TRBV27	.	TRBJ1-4	CASSQIRLEKLFF
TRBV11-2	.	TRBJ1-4	CASSRTGAPSELFF
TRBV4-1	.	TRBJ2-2	CASSQTGVLYTGELFF
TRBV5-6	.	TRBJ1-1	CASSIRTGLAEAFF
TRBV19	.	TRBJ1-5	CASSIRAGYSNQPQHF
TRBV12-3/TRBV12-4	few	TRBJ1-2	CASSLSTYGYTF
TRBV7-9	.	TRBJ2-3	CASSIDGTSGGSDTQYF
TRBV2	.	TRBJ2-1	CASSGGLPYNEQFF
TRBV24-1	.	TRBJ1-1	CATSDRTGVAFF
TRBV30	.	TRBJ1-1	CAWSIGWAEAFF
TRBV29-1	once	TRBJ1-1	CSVESWIENTEAFF
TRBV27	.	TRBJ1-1	CASRVGLGEAFF
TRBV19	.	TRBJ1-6	CASSTLKRLGDNSPLHF
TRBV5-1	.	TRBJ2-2	CASSTEGAGELFF
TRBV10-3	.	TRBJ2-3	CAISVGQGVVSDTQYF
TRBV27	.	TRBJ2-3	CASSTNTDTQYF
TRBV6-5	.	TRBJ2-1	CASSYSPRGTYNEQFF
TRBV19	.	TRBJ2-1	CASSPILRGGVRRNEQFF
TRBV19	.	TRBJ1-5	CASSILNQINQPQHF
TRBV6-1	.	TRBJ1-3	CASSEGGGGNTIYF
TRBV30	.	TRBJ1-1	CAWSVVSANTEAFF
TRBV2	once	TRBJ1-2	CASSPYTF
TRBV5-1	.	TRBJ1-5	CASSLGEGSVSNQPQHF
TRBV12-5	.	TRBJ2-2	CASGQETGPGTGELFF
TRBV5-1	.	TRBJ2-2	CASSAAGESGTGELFF
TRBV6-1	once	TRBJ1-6	CASSETRAGGFRISPLHF
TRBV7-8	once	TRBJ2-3	CASSSTGKRTDTQYF
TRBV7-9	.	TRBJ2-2	CASSPGGTRHTGELFF
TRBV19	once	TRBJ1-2	CASSIPAENYGYTF
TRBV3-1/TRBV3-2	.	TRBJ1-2	CASSQQTGNGYTF
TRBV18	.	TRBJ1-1	CASSPPLNMNTEAFF
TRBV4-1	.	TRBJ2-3	CASSQEWTRSDTQYF